Listed here are 32 T cell receptor beta chains from one sample, sequenced in a study of blood T cell repertoires in COVID-19. Sequencing was performed with immunoSEQ multiplex PCR; in TCRdb, only in-frame clones are kept and a portion is missing. The sample gives 100,000 to 150,000 clones, roughly 90% of which show up once; roughly 2.2% is in the top ten. Sequences were obtained from peripheral blood. The receptors shown here come from a man between 65 and 85 years old with active COVID-19.

CDR3 region: CASSSGVGETQYF. The CDR3 region has the DNA TGTGCCAGCAGTTCGGGGGTTGGGGAGACCCAGTACTTC. This sequence joins TRBV28 and TRBJ2-5, with a tentative D call TRBD2 (6 bases). CDR3 size: 13 residues. Looked up from germline, CDR1 is MDHEN and CDR2 is SYDVKM. V gave up 4 bases and J gave up 5 bases, with 11 bases separating them. The variable domain in full, with the rest retrieved from reference TRBV28 and TRBJ2-5, is DVKVTQSSRYLVKRTGEKVFLECVQDMDHENMFWYRQDPGLGLRLIYFSYDVKMKEKGDIPEGYSVSREKKERFSLILESASTNQTSMYLCASSSGVGETQYFGPGTRLLVL.

The V gene is TRBV9, the J gene TRBJ2-3, with D perhaps TRBD2 (6 bases). Germline lookup yields CDR1 SGDLS and CDR2 YYNGEE. Between the trimmed V and J ends, which lost 1 base and 0 bases, there was a span of 12 bases. This CDR3 spans 16 amino acids. Here the CDR3 DNA reads TGTGCCAGCAGCGTACCTCAAGGAGGGAGCACAGATACGCAGTATTTT. Residues: CASSVPQGGSTDTQYF.

The rearrangement uses TRBV28 and TRBJ2-7, with 8 bases that match TRBD1. Germline V gene sequence: CDR1 MDHEN, CDR2 SYDVKM. The V gene end was trimmed by 6 bases and the J gene end by 4 bases; junction bases not matched to a gene: 11. This CDR3 has 15 residues. CDR3 protein: CASSSTQGARYEQYF. The CDR3 bases are TGTGCCAGCAGCTCAACCCAGGGGGCCCGGTACGAGCAGTACTTC.

The V gene is TRBV19, the J gene TRBJ2-2, with D unclear. Germline V lookup: CDR1 LNHDA, CDR2 SQIVND (reference sequence). Trimming removed 5 bases at V and 4 bases at J, with 14 bases between. The CDR3 covers 15 residues. CDR3 sequence (DNA): TGTGCCAGTAGTCCCTCGTTCCGACTCACCGGGGAGCTGTTTTTT. Its translation is CASSPSFRLTGELFF. The whole variable domain, filled in from reference TRBV19 and TRBJ2-2, reads DGGITQSPKYLFRKEGQNVTLSCEQNLNHDAMYWYRQDPGQGLRLIYYSQIVNDFQKGDIAEGYSVSREKKESFPLTVTSAQKNPTAFYLCASSPSFRLTGELFFGEGSRLTVL.

The chain joins TRBV5-6 to TRBJ1-5; no definite D call. Germline-derived CDR1 and CDR2 are SGHDT and YYEEEE. The CDR3 has 16 residues. V was trimmed by 3 bases and J by 3 bases, leaving 16 bases between them. Here the CDR3 DNA reads TGTGCCAGCAGCTCCGCCCGGGTCAAGCTCAATCAGCCCCAGCATTTT. Its translation is CASSSARVKLNQPQHF.

This clone was counted a single time. This chain links TRBV3-1 (or the pseudogene TRBV3-2) with TRBJ2-7; 13 nucleotides line up with TRBD2. Germline CDR1 is LGHDT and CDR2 is YNNKEL (reference sequence). This CDR3 is built from 16 residues. The J segment lost 9 bases and the V segment lost 5 bases, leaving 13 bases of the junction unmatched. The CDR3 is CASSYGLAGVTTGQYF. The CDR3 coding sequence is TGTGCCAGCAGCTATGGACTAGCGGGAGTGACTACGGGGCAGTACTTC.

V gene TRBV6-1 combines with J gene TRBJ1-1; D gene uncertain. V was pared by 3 bases and J by 0 bases, with 8 bases between. Germline CDR1 and CDR2: MNHNS and SASEGT. This CDR3 region has 14 residues. CDR3 in amino acids: CASSEWQMNTEAFF. The CDR3 nucleotides are TGTGCCAGCAGTGAGTGGCAGATGAACACTGAAGCTTTCTTT.

The rearrangement links TRBV5-1 to TRBJ2-2, with D unresolved. V was clipped by 0 bases and J by 7 bases, with 10 bases between them. The CDR3 sequence is 14 residues long. CDR1 SGHRS and CDR2 YFSETQ come from the germline V gene. The CDR3 bases are TGCGCCAGCAGCTTGGAGATTCCGGGCGGGGAGCTGTTTTTT. Amino acid sequence: CASSLEIPGGELFF.

This clone was recorded only once. This rearrangement joins TRBV28 to TRBJ1-1, with 9 bases that match TRBD1. In germline, CDR1 is MDHEN, CDR2 SYDVKM. The CDR3 runs to 15 residues. Trimming removed 5 bases from V and 0 bases from J; junction bases left unmatched: 4. CDR3 sequence: CASSARTGVNTEAFF. CDR3 in DNA: TGTGCCAGCAGTGCCCGGACAGGGGTGAACACTGAAGCTTTCTTT.

The chain uses TRBV2 and TRBJ2-5; 7 nucleotides line up with TRBD1. Germline V gene sequence: CDR1 SNHLY, CDR2 FYNNEI. This CDR3 is built from 15 residues. J gave up 0 bases and V 6 bases, and 7 bases lay outside the gene matches. CDR3 sequence: CASRAQGLYQETQYF. The DNA for the CDR3 is TGTGCCAGCAGGGCACAGGGGTTATACCAAGAGACCCAGTACTTC.

The chain joins TRBV25-1 to TRBJ1-4; no definite D call. CDR3 length: 15 residues. V lost 6 bases, J lost 4 bases, and 15 bases lay in between. The germline gives CDR1 MGHDK, CDR2 SYGVNS. CDR3 coding DNA: TGTGCCAGCAGGAAACCGGGAGGTGGTAATGAAAAACTGTTTTTT. Translated: CASRKPGGGNEKLFF.

Points on this clone: Other nucleotide sequences in the sample specify the same CDR3. The chain recombines TRBV3-1 (or the pseudogene TRBV3-2) with TRBJ2-3; the match to TRBD2 covers 10 bases. The CDR3 has 15 amino acids. Germline V gene data show CDR1 as LGHDT and CDR2 as YNNKEL (reference sequence). Germline trimming cut 4 bases from V and 2 bases from J; bases unmatched to any gene: 3. CDR3 nucleotides: TGTGCCAGCAGCCCTCTAGCGGGAGTCACAGATACGCAGTATTTT. The encoded protein is CASSPLAGVTDTQYF.

V usage is TRBV5-1 and J usage is TRBJ1-4; TRBD1 matches 9 bases. The CDR3 has 16 residues. Trimming cost V 4 bases and J 6 bases; bases outside gene matches: 10. Germline CDR1 is SGHRS and CDR2 is YFSETQ. The DNA for the CDR3 is TGCGCCAGCAGCGGGGGACAGGGAGTTGACTATGAAAAACTGTTTTTT. It translates to CASSGGQGVDYEKLFF.

This chain uses TRBV10-3 with TRBJ1-2; 7 bases match TRBD1. The ends lost 6 bases at V and 0 bases at J; junction bases unmatched: 4. The germline gives CDR1 ENHRY, CDR2 SYGVKD. This CDR3 region has 14 residues. In nucleotides, the CDR3 is TGTGCCATCAGACAGGGGACAGCTAACTATGGCTACACCTTC. Translation gives CAIRQGTANYGYTF.

The chain links TRBV10-3 to TRBJ2-5; possibly TRBD2 for D (5 bases). CDR1 and CDR2 (germline): ENHRY, SYGVKD. The CDR3 contains 16 residues. With 2 bases removed from V and 0 bases from J, the gap between germline ends came to 13 bases. Here the CDR3 reads CAISEIQDSYQETQYF. The DNA of the CDR3 is TGTGCCATCAGTGAGATCCAGGACTCATACCAAGAGACCCAGTACTTC.

V is TRBV25-1 and J is TRBJ1-5; 8 nucleotides line up with TRBD1. This CDR3 spans 16 amino acids. CDR1 MGHDK and CDR2 SYGVNS come from the germline V gene. V was pared by 1 base and J by 6 bases, with 8 bases of the junction left unmatched. The CDR3 protein is CASSESGGAYVQPQHF. CDR3 nucleotide sequence: TGTGCCAGCAGTGAATCAGGGGGCGCATATGTTCAGCCCCAGCATTTT.

This chain joins TRBV5-1 and TRBJ2-3; 7 bases map to TRBD1. The CDR3 has 17 amino acids. Germline trimming cut 0 bases from V and 2 bases from J; bases unmatched to any gene: 9. The germline V gene has CDR1 SGHRS and CDR2 YFSETQ. CDR3 bases: TGCGCCAGCAGCTTGGCCAGGGACAGCCAATACACAGATACGCAGTATTTT. It encodes CASSLARDSQYTDTQYF. The full variable domain, its missing parts supplied by reference TRBV5-1 and TRBJ2-3, is KAGVTQTPRYLIKTRGQQVTLSCSPISGHRSVSWYQQTPGQGLQFLFEYFSETQRNKGNFPGRFSGRQFSNSRSEMNVSTLELGDSALYLCASSLARDSQYTDTQYFGPGTRLTVL.

The chain has TRBV29-1 and TRBJ2-3, with TRBD2 matching 9 bases. Trimming at V came to 6 bases and at J to 6 bases, leaving 10 bases not matched to a gene. The length of the CDR3 is 14 residues. Germline values: CDR1 SQVTM, CDR2 ANQGSEA. CDR3 DNA sequence: TGCAGCGTGGTAGGGGGGACTAGCCCCGATACGCAGTATTTT. This codes for CSVVGGTSPDTQYF.

This chain links TRBV5-1 with TRBJ2-7; 11 bases map to TRBD2. V lost 1 base, J lost 6 bases, and 6 bases stayed unmatched. The CDR3 is 15 residues long. Germline V lookup: CDR1 SGHRS, CDR2 YFSETQ. The CDR3 reads CASSLLLAGAPEQYF. CDR3 nucleotides: TGCGCCAGCAGCTTGTTACTAGCGGGAGCCCCCGAGCAGTACTTC.

The rearrangement joins TRBV11-3 to TRBJ2-5, with D maybe TRBD1 (5 bases). V was shortened by 5 bases and J by 4 bases, with 20 bases between the two germline ends. The CDR3 length is 16 residues. Per germline, CDR1 SGHNT and CDR2 YENEEA. The CDR3 nucleotides are TGTGCCAGCAGCCCTAATAGACAGTCCCCCCGAGAGACCCAGTACTTC. Its translation: CASSPNRQSPRETQYF.

This rearrangement joins TRBV5-6 to TRBJ1-1; D perhaps matches TRBD1 (6 bases). Trimming removed 1 base at V and 2 bases at J, with 12 bases between. Looked up from germline, CDR1 is SGHDT and CDR2 is YYEEEE. There are 15 residues in the CDR3. As DNA, the CDR3 is TGTGCCAGCAGCTTGTTCGCAGGGGTAAACACTGAAGCTTTCTTT. This encodes CASSLFAGVNTEAFF.

The rearrangement links TRBV11-1 to TRBJ2-2, with 8 bases lining up with TRBD1. The CDR3 is 15 amino acids. J gave up 1 base and V 8 bases, and 6 bases lay outside the gene matches. In germline, CDR1 is SGHAT, CDR2 FQDESV (reference sequence). CDR3 region: CASRPGTGNTGELFF. The CDR3 bases are TGTGCCAGCCGGCCGGGGACAGGGAACACCGGGGAGCTGTTTTTT.

The V call is TRBV24-1, the J call TRBJ2-2; TRBD2 is a possible D gene (6 bases). CDR1 KGHDR and CDR2 SFDVKD come from the germline V gene. V was pared by 9 bases and J by 5 bases, with 18 bases between. The CDR3 length is 15 residues. CDR3 sequence (DNA): TGTGCCACCGCTCGAGGACGGGGGATGACCGGGGAGCTGTTTTTT. Translation: CATARGRGMTGELFF.

As to this clone: The junction does not match germline at one end; this may be a read error. This rearrangement joins TRBV5-5 to TRBJ2-4, with TRBD2 matching 8 bases. Germline V gene sequence: CDR1 SGHKS, CDR2 YYEKEE (reference sequence). This CDR3 is built from 15 residues. DNA for the CDR3: TGTGCCAGCAGCTTGGAGGAGGGGACTAGAGCGGGGTTGAACTTC. As protein: CASSLEEGTRAGLNF.

This rearrangement joins TRBV7-9 to TRBJ2-1; 8 nucleotides match TRBD2. V gave up 1 base and J gave up 6 bases; unmatched junction bases: 11. The CDR3 has 17 residues. Germline loops: CDR1 SEHNR, CDR2 FQNEAQ (reference sequence). The CDR3 sequence: CASSLGLRREEINEQFF. The CDR3 DNA sequence: TGTGCCAGCAGCTTAGGATTGCGGCGGGAGGAAATCAATGAGCAGTTCTTC.

This clone was recorded once. The chain couples TRBV7-9 to TRBJ2-1, with 10 bases that match TRBD2. The CDR3 totals 15 residues. V lost 5 bases and J lost 8; bases outside the gene matches: 9. Germline CDR1 is SEHNR and CDR2 is FQNEAQ (reference sequence). CDR3 coding DNA: TGTGCCAGCAGCGTCGTAGCGGGAGGATATGATGAGCAGTTCTTC. It is translated as CASSVVAGGYDEQFF.

The rearrangement links TRBV15 to TRBJ2-4; 10 bases line up with TRBD1. The CDR3 runs to 17 residues. V was pared by 2 bases and J by 2 bases, with 6 bases of the junction left unmatched. Germline V CDR1 and CDR2: LNHNV, YYDKDF (reference sequence). The CDR3 coding sequence is TGTGCCACCAGCAGATCCAGACAGGGGGCAACCAAAAACATTCAGTACTTC. Its translation: CATSRSRQGATKNIQYF.

This sequence joins TRBV7-2 and TRBJ2-1; weak D call: TRBD2 (6 bases). Trimming shortened V by 5 bases and J by 6 bases, and 14 bases separated the two germline ends. Germline lookup yields CDR1 SGHTA and CDR2 FQGNSA. This CDR3 comprises 14 residues. CDR3 region: CASSLTRGGNEQFF. The CDR3 DNA follows: TGTGCCAGCAGCCTCACCCGGGGAGGCAATGAGCAGTTCTTC. The whole variable domain, remainder taken from reference TRBV7-2 and TRBJ2-1, is GAGVSQSPSNKVTEKGKDVELRCDPISGHTALYWYRQSLGQGLEFLIYFQGNSAPDKSGLPSDRFSAERTGGSVSTLTIQRTQQEDSAVYLCASSLTRGGNEQFFGPGTRLTVL.

The chain carries TRBV20-1 and TRBJ2-1; D may be TRBD2 (5 bases). The germline gives CDR1 DFQATT, CDR2 SNEGSKA (reference sequence). The CDR3 contains 14 residues. Trimming cost V 3 bases and J 2 bases, with 11 bases left between them. CDR3 coding DNA: TGCAGTGCTAGTCTCGGAGGACCCTACAATGAGCAGTTCTTC. Translation gives CSASLGGPYNEQFF.

The chain has TRBV9 and TRBJ2-6; a weak D match, TRBD1 (5 bases). The CDR3 is 17 residues long. The V end was cut by 0 bases, the J end by 0 bases, with 10 bases between. Germline V CDR1 and CDR2: SGDLS, YYNGEE. The CDR3 DNA reads as TGTGCCAGCAGCGTAGAGACAGTACGCTCTGGGGCCAACGTCCTGACTTTC. It is translated as CASSVETVRSGANVLTF.

The chain is built from TRBV7-9 and TRBJ1-4; the match to TRBD1 covers 9 bases. The V segment lost 5 bases and the J segment 8 bases; nucleotides outside the gene matches: 6. The CDR3 runs to 14 residues. Germline V lookup: CDR1 SEHNR, CDR2 FQNEAQ (reference sequence). DNA for the CDR3: TGTGCCAGCAGCAGAGACAGGGGGGGCGAAAAACTGTTTTTT. The encoded protein is CASSRDRGGEKLFF.

The J gene is TRBJ2-6, the V gene TRBV4-1; D is uncertain. Germline assignment: CDR1 MGHRA and CDR2 YSYEKL. Trimming pared 0 bases from V and 2 bases from J, leaving 8 bases between. The CDR3 sequence is 16 residues long. The CDR3 loop reads CASSQDQRPGANVLTF. In nucleotides, the CDR3 is TGCGCCAGCAGCCAAGATCAGAGGCCTGGGGCCAACGTCCTGACTTTC.